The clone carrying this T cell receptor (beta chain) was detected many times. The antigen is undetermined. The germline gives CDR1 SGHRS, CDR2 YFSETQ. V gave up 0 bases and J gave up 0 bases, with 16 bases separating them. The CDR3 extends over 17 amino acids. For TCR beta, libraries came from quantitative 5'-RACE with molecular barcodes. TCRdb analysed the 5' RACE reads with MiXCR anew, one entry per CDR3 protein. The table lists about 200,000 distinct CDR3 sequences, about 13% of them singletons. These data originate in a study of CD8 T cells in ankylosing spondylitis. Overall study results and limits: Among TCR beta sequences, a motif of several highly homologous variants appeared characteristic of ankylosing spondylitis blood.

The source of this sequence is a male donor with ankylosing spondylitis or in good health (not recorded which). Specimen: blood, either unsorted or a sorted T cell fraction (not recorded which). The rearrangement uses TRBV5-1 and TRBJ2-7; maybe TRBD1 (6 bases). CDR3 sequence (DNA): TGCGCCAGCAGCTTGGAAACGACAGGCCTGAGCTCCTACGAGCAGTACTTC. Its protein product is CASSLETTGLSSYEQYF.